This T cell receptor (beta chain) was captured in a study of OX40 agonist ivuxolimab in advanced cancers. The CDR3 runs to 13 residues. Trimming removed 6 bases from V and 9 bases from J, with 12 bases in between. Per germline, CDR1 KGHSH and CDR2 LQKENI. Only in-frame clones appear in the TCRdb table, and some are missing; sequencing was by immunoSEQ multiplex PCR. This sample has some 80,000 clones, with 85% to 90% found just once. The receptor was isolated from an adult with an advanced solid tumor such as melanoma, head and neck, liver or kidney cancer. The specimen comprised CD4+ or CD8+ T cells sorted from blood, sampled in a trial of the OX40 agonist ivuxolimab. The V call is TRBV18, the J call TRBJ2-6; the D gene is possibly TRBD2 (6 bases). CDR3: CASSAEEGNVLTF. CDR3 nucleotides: TGTGCCAGCTCCGCTGAGGAGGGCAACGTCCTGACTTTC.